These 24 T cell receptor beta chains share one sample of origin, sequenced in a study of cytomegalovirus exposure and HLA in healthy donors. It was with 60 Vbeta and 13 Jbeta primers that the PCR ran. Generated by immunoSEQ multiplex PCR, the TCRdb table keeps only in-frame clones and is missing some. In total, the table holds around 63,000 clones. Sequenced: PBMCs. These receptors were obtained from a woman aged 25 to 39 in good health and CMV-seronegative.

The DNA for the CDR3 is TGCGCCAGCAGCCTGGACAGCATGAACACTGAAGCTTTCTTT. This gives the protein CASSLDSMNTEAFF. This sequence joins TRBV5-1 and TRBJ1-1; a weak D match, TRBD1 (6 bases). V lost 4 bases and J 0 bases, leaving 10 bases between the germline ends. Germline V gene lookup returns CDR1 SGHRS and CDR2 YFSETQ. The CDR3 runs 14 residues. The whole variable domain, filled in from reference TRBV5-1 and TRBJ1-1, reads KAGVTQTPRYLIKTRGQQVTLSCSPISGHRSVSWYQQTPGQGLQFLFEYFSETQRNKGNFPGRFSGRQFSNSRSEMNVSTLELGDSALYLCASSLDSMNTEAFFGQGTRLTVV.

The chain joins TRBV29-1 to TRBJ1-2; 9 bases fit TRBD1. The CDR3 is 12 amino acids. The J segment lost 4 bases and the V segment lost 6 bases, leaving 3 bases of the junction unmatched. Per the germline V gene, CDR1 is SQVTM and CDR2 is ANQGSEA. CDR3 nucleotides: TGCAGCGTCTCGGGACAGGGCTATGGCTACACCTTC. It yields the protein CSVSGQGYGYTF.

CDR3 nucleotides: TGTGCCTGGCGGCGGGGAACGAACACTGAAGCTTTCTTT. This sequence encodes CAWRRGTNTEAFF. V is TRBV30 and J is TRBJ1-1; D gene ambiguous. Germline V lookup: CDR1 GTSNPN, CDR2 SVGIG (reference sequence). This CDR3 comprises 13 residues. V was trimmed by 5 bases and J by 1 base, leaving 11 bases between them.

The chain combines TRBV28 with TRBJ2-7, with a weak D call TRBD2 (6 bases). The ends were cut back, 6 bases at V and 2 bases at J, with 14 bases in the middle. Germline V gene sequence: CDR1 MDHEN, CDR2 SYDVKM. The length of the CDR3 is 14 residues. CDR3 region: CASSPPGGAYEQYF. CDR3 bases: TGTGCCAGCAGCCCCCCTGGCGGGGCCTACGAGCAGTACTTC.

This rearrangement joins TRBV18 to TRBJ1-5; D is unresolved. In germline, CDR1 is KGHSH, CDR2 LQKENI. The CDR3 has 11 amino acids. V shed 6 bases and J shed 9 bases, with 9 bases lying between them. In DNA, the CDR3 is TGTGCCAGCTCCCTCGGTGGGCCCCAGCATTTT. Translated, it gives CASSLGGPQHF.

The J gene is TRBJ1-4, the V gene TRBV7-9; D is possibly TRBD1 (5 bases). The CDR3 is made up of 13 amino acids. The V gene's germline CDR1 is SEHNR and CDR2 FQNEAQ (reference sequence). Trimming left V 3 bases short and J 9 bases short, with 11 bases between. CDR3 sequence (DNA): TGTGCCAGCAGCTTGCGGGGGAGGCAAAAACTGTTTTTT. Protein sequence: CASSLRGRQKLFF.

The gene calls are TRBV6-5 and TRBJ1-3; TRBD1 might be the D (5 bases). Germline V gene data show CDR1 as MNHEY and CDR2 as SVGAGI. This CDR3 is built from 15 residues. V was pared by 0 bases and J by 2 bases, with 8 bases between. As DNA, the CDR3 is TGTGCCAGCAGTTACTCTCAGGGTCCTGGAAACACCATATATTTT. Its protein product is CASSYSQGPGNTIYF.

V gene TRBV19 combines with J gene TRBJ1-5; 8 bases fit TRBD1. V trimming: 4 bases; J trimming: 4 bases; junction bases outside the gene matches: 12. The CDR3 covers 17 residues. CDR1 and CDR2 from the germline V gene are LNHDA and SQIVND (reference sequence). The CDR3 nucleotides read TGTGCCAGTAGTAGCCGGGACAGGTGGCTTGCAAATCAGCCCCAGCATTTT. It specifies CASSSRDRWLANQPQHF. The variable domain in full, completed from reference TRBV19 and TRBJ1-5, reads DGGITQSPKYLFRKEGQNVTLSCEQNLNHDAMYWYRQDPGQGLRLIYYSQIVNDFQKGDIAEGYSVSREKKESFPLTVTSAQKNPTAFYLCASSSRDRWLANQPQHFGDGTRLSIL.

This sequence joins TRBV6-1 and TRBJ2-7; possible D gene TRBD2, 5 bases. This CDR3 region has 17 residues. The germline V and J ends were trimmed by 4 bases and 3 bases, with 22 bases remaining between them. Germline CDR1 MNHNS, CDR2 SASEGT. The CDR3: CASSVRSLGESLYEQYF. CDR3 in DNA: TGTGCCAGCAGTGTACGAAGCCTGGGAGAATCCCTCTACGAGCAGTACTTC.

The J gene is TRBJ2-2, the V gene TRBV5-1, with D possibly being TRBD1 (7 bases). The CDR3 sequence is 14 residues long. V lost 6 bases and J 5 bases, leaving 14 bases between the germline ends. CDR1 is SGHRS, CDR2 YFSETQ, per germline. In DNA form, the CDR3 reads TGCGCCAGCAAACAGGGGACTGGAACCGGGGAGCTGTTTTTT. Residues: CASKQGTGTGELFF.

This sequence joins TRBV9 and TRBJ1-5; D might be TRBD1 (5 bases). V was pared by 4 bases and J by 3 bases, with 14 bases between. The CDR3 covers 15 residues. Germline loops: CDR1 SGDLS, CDR2 YYNGEE. The CDR3 DNA reads TGTGCCAGCAGCCTCGACGGGGGACTCAATCAGCCCCAGCATTTT. Translation: CASSLDGGLNQPQHF.

V is TRBV4-1 and J is TRBJ1-1, with D unresolved. This CDR3 has 13 residues. Trimming shortened V by 4 bases and J by 1 base, and 7 bases separated the two germline ends. CDR1 MGHRA and CDR2 YSYEKL come from the germline V gene. The CDR3 sequence is CASSPMWNTEAFF. As DNA, the CDR3 is TGCGCCAGCAGCCCCATGTGGAACACTGAAGCTTTCTTT.

V gene TRBV9 combines with J gene TRBJ2-3; D might be TRBD2 (5 bases). Trimming took off 3 bases at V and 8 bases at J, with 7 bases between the two ends. The germline gives CDR1 SGDLS, CDR2 YYNGEE. CDR3 length equals 11 residues. The CDR3 loop is CASSAGGTQYF. The CDR3 DNA sequence: TGTGCCAGCAGCGCTGGAGGTACGCAGTATTTT.

The chain has TRBV7-9 and TRBJ1-1; a possible D gene is TRBD1 (6 bases). V lost 3 bases and J lost 4, with 12 bases in between. The CDR3 spans 14 residues. Per the germline V gene, CDR1 is SEHNR and CDR2 is FQNEAQ (reference sequence). The CDR3 DNA reads TGTGCCAGCAGCTTTACAGGGTGGGTCACTGAAGCTTTCTTT. This gives the protein CASSFTGWVTEAFF.

The DNA of the CDR3 is TGTGCCAGCAGCGACAGGGGAGATAGCAATCAGCCCCAGCATTTT. Amino acid sequence: CASSDRGDSNQPQHF. This sequence joins TRBV7-9 and TRBJ1-5; 8 bases are a match to TRBD1. The CDR3 spans 15 residues. Per the germline V gene, CDR1 is SEHNR and CDR2 is FQNEAQ (reference sequence). Trimming at V came to 5 bases and at J to 0 bases, leaving 3 bases not matched to a gene.

The genes are TRBV28 and TRBJ1-2; D might be TRBD1 (6 bases). Germline lookup yields CDR1 MDHEN and CDR2 SYDVKM. Trimming removed 6 bases from V and 5 bases from J, with 13 bases in between. This CDR3 has 13 amino acids. CDR3 nucleotides: TGTGCCAGCAGCGACAGGACCCTTTATGGCTACACCTTC. Translating gives CASSDRTLYGYTF.

This chain uses TRBV9 with TRBJ2-6; D is uncertain. Per germline, CDR1 SGDLS and CDR2 YYNGEE. The CDR3 loop spans 16 amino acids. The V gene lost 3 bases and the J gene lost 2 bases, with 12 bases spanning the gap. The CDR3 spells CASSALAFAGANVLTF. The CDR3 DNA follows: TGTGCCAGCAGCGCCCTCGCGTTCGCTGGGGCCAACGTCCTGACTTTC.

The chain combines TRBV10-2 with TRBJ2-2, with 9 bases lining up with TRBD2. CDR3 size: 17 residues. Per the germline V gene, CDR1 is WSHSY and CDR2 is SAAADI. Trimming at V came to 4 bases and at J to 4 bases, leaving 10 bases not matched to a gene. The CDR3 DNA is TGCGCCAGCAGTGTTCCCTTCGGACTAGCGAGCACCGGGGAGCTGTTTTTT. Protein product: CASSVPFGLASTGELFF.

The rearrangement uses TRBV7-2 and TRBJ1-1; D may be TRBD1 (6 bases). This CDR3 has 14 amino acids. Germline V gives CDR1 SGHTA, CDR2 FQGNSA. Trimming pared 5 bases from V and 0 bases from J, leaving 10 bases between. CDR3 residues: CASSDDRLNTEAFF. As DNA, the CDR3 is TGTGCCAGCAGCGACGACAGGTTGAACACTGAAGCTTTCTTT.

As DNA, the CDR3 is TGTGCCTGGAGTCATGGACAGGGCAATCAGCCCCAGCATTTT. It translates to CAWSHGQGNQPQHF. The chain joins TRBV30 to TRBJ1-5; TRBD1 agrees at 7 bases. V lost 2 bases and J lost 2; bases outside the gene matches: 3. CDR1 is GTSNPN and CDR2 is SVGIG in the germline V gene (reference sequence). The CDR3 loop spans 14 amino acids.

V is TRBV19 and J is TRBJ1-6; 7 bases are a match to TRBD1. In germline, CDR1 is LNHDA, CDR2 SQIVND (reference sequence). V trimming: 3 bases; J trimming: 7 bases; junction bases outside the gene matches: 3. The CDR3 contains 14 residues. The CDR3 DNA sequence: TGTGCCAGTAGTATCCAGGGGGTGAATTCACCCCTCCACTTT. It encodes CASSIQGVNSPLHF.

In DNA form, the CDR3 reads TGTGCCAGCTCACCGAAGGGGACAGGGAGTATGAACTACGAGCAGTACTTC. This sequence encodes CASSPKGTGSMNYEQYF. This chain links TRBV18 with TRBJ2-7, with 9 bases identical to TRBD1. V trimming: 3 bases; J trimming: 3 bases; junction bases outside the gene matches: 12. The germline CDR1 and CDR2 sequences are KGHSH and LQKENI. The CDR3 contains 17 residues.

V gene TRBV18 combines with J gene TRBJ2-3; TRBD1 matches 12 bases. This CDR3 contains 14 residues. V lost 3 bases to trimming and J lost 6 bases; unmatched junction nucleotides: 1. CDR1 is KGHSH, CDR2 LQKENI, per germline. CDR3: CASSPGQGADTQYF. The CDR3 DNA is TGTGCCAGCTCACCGGGACAGGGGGCGGATACGCAGTATTTT.

The gene calls are TRBV28 and TRBJ1-5; 7 nucleotides align to TRBD1. V was clipped by 5 bases and J by 2 bases; unmatched bases: 9. Germline lookup yields CDR1 MDHEN and CDR2 SYDVKM. The CDR3 runs 16 residues. The DNA of the CDR3 is TGTGCCAGCAGTCTGGGGGACAGTGGGGGCAATCAGCCCCAGCATTTT. Its translation: CASSLGDSGGNQPQHF.